Following are 29 T cell receptor beta chains from one sample sequenced in a study of shared clonotypes between healthy human individuals. The repertoire was sequenced with immunoSEQ multiplex PCR; TCRdb's copy has only in-frame clones and lacks some. The sample shows approximately 2.4 million clones, more than 90% of them seen only once. Material: naive CD4+ T cells sorted from blood. Indicated subset: CD45RA+ positively selected. The source is a man aged 18 to 29 in good health.

This chain uses TRBV10-1 with TRBJ2-1; tentatively, D is TRBD2 (5 bases). The CDR3 has 15 residues. V dropped 6 bases and J dropped 0 bases, with 12 bases sitting between them. Germline values: CDR1 WNHNN, CDR2 SYGVQD (reference sequence). The CDR3 region is CASRARRDSYNEQFF. The CDR3 nucleotides read TGCGCCAGCAGAGCTCGACGGGACTCCTACAATGAGCAGTTCTTC.

The rearrangement joins TRBV6-5 to TRBJ1-2; D perhaps matches TRBD1 (6 bases). This CDR3 is 15 amino acids long. The V and J ends lost 6 bases and 5 bases respectively, with 19 bases between them. In germline, CDR1 is MNHEY, CDR2 SVGAGI. The CDR3 is CASSLTTGSLYGYTF. CDR3 DNA: TGTGCCAGCAGCCTAACCACAGGGTCTTTATATGGCTACACCTTC.

This chain joins TRBV6-5 and TRBJ2-5; TRBD2 agrees at 7 bases. The V segment lost 7 bases and the J segment 4 bases; nucleotides outside the gene matches: 6. The CDR3 covers 13 residues. In germline, CDR1 is MNHEY, CDR2 SVGAGI. CDR3 residues: CASKEAGAETQYF. For the CDR3, the DNA is TGTGCCAGCAAGGAGGCGGGAGCAGAGACCCAGTACTTC.

The rearrangement uses TRBV27 and TRBJ2-1; possibly TRBD1 for D (6 bases). Trimming removed 8 bases at V and 4 bases at J, with 18 bases between. The V gene's germline CDR1 is MNHEY and CDR2 SMNVEV (reference sequence). This CDR3 spans 15 amino acids. The CDR3 reads CASHLGQPPYNEQFF. In nucleotides, the CDR3 is TGTGCCAGCCACCTCGGACAGCCACCGTACAATGAGCAGTTCTTC.

The genes are TRBV5-1 and TRBJ1-4, with 11 nucleotides matching TRBD1. V gave up 2 bases and J gave up 8 bases; unmatched junction bases: 8. CDR1 is SGHRS, CDR2 YFSETQ, per germline. The CDR3 is 16 amino acids. The DNA of the CDR3 is TGCGCCAGCAGCTTCAGGACAGGGGGCGTGGAAGAAAAACTGTTTTTT. Amino acids: CASSFRTGGVEEKLFF.

In this sample, this clone turned up once. The gene calls are TRBV6-4 and TRBJ2-7; weak D call: TRBD1 (6 bases). The CDR3 length is 15 residues. Germline CDR1 and CDR2: MRHNA and SNTAGT. Trimming shortened V by 5 bases and J by 6 bases, and 20 bases separated the two germline ends. The CDR3 DNA sequence: TGTGCCAGCAGTTACGGACAGCCAAGGTTTCGCGAGCAGTACTTC. Translated, it gives CASSYGQPRFREQYF.

A note on this clone: Other DNA sequences of this sample code for an identical CDR3. The CDR3 DNA sequence: TGTGCCAGCAGCGACTCGGGCTCCGGAAACACCATATATTTT. It yields the protein CASSDSGSGNTIYF. The rearrangement joins TRBV2 to TRBJ1-3; no clear D. The CDR3 spans 14 residues. Trimming left V 6 bases short and J 4 bases short, with 13 bases between. Germline lookup yields CDR1 SNHLY and CDR2 FYNNEI.

The rearrangement joins TRBV4-3 to TRBJ1-2; 7 bases fit TRBD1. This CDR3 has 16 residues. J was trimmed by 2 bases and V by 0 bases; bases with no gene match: 6. Germline V gene data show CDR1 as LGHNA and CDR2 as YSLEER. The CDR3 coding sequence is TGCGCCAGCAGCCAAGAGGCAGGGACAGCGAACTATGGCTACACCTTC. Its translation is CASSQEAGTANYGYTF.

As DNA, the CDR3 is TGTGCCAGCTCACCGACAGGGAGGCAAGAGACCCAGTACTTC. This encodes CASSPTGRQETQYF. The V and J genes are TRBV18 and TRBJ2-5, with D possibly matching TRBD1 (7 bases). The CDR3 is 14 residues long. V lost 3 bases, J lost 2 bases, and 10 bases lay in between. CDR1 KGHSH and CDR2 LQKENI come from the germline V gene.

The rearrangement links TRBV4-1 to TRBJ1-2; D is possibly TRBD1 (6 bases). Germline V CDR1 and CDR2: MGHRA, YSYEKL. With 0 bases removed from V and 2 bases from J, the gap between germline ends came to 13 bases. The length of the CDR3 is 16 residues. The CDR3 bases are TGCGCCAGCAGCCAAGAAGGGGGAGGGTCGAACTATGGCTACACCTTC. Protein product: CASSQEGGGSNYGYTF.

The chain recombines TRBV5-5 with TRBJ2-2; TRBD1 matches at 7 bases. Germline CDR1 is SGHKS and CDR2 is YYEKEE (reference sequence). The CDR3 is 15 amino acids. V shed 4 bases and J 2 bases; nucleotides not matched to a gene: 5. The CDR3 here is CASSPGTVNTGELFF. The CDR3 DNA reads as TGTGCCAGCAGCCCCGGGACAGTAAACACCGGGGAGCTGTTTTTT.

V and J are TRBV21-1 and TRBJ1-3; TRBD1, the table's D call, was not compared with the DNA. TRBV21-1 is a known pseudogene. This CDR3 is built from 19 residues. This CDR3 reads CASSKATIGQSPSGNTIYF. CDR3 DNA: TGTGCCAGCAGCAAAGCGACCATTGGACAGTCCCCTTCTGGAAACACCATATATTTT.

In the case of this clone: This same CDR3 is encoded by further DNA sequences in the sample. V is TRBV5-4 and J is TRBJ2-5; D is unresolved. Looked up from germline, CDR1 is SGHNT and CDR2 is YYREEE (reference sequence). The CDR3 sequence is 14 residues long. V was pared by 3 bases and J by 2 bases, with 11 bases between. The CDR3: CASSSSGRQETQYF. The DNA for the CDR3 is TGTGCCAGCAGCTCCTCGGGTAGACAAGAGACCCAGTACTTC. Supplemented by reference TRBV5-4 and TRBJ2-5, the full variable domain reads ETGVTQSPTHLIKTRGQQVTLRCSSQSGHNTVSWYQQALGQGPQFIFQYYREEENGRGNFPPRFSGLQFPNYSSELNVNALELDDSALYLCASSSSGRQETQYFGPGTRLLVL.

The V call is TRBV20-1, the J call TRBJ1-1; tentative D call: TRBD1 (5 bases). CDR3 length equals 11 residues. Trimming cost V 5 bases and J 6 bases, with 10 bases left between them. The germline V gene has CDR1 DFQATT and CDR2 SNEGSKA (reference sequence). This CDR3 reads CSAGDPPEAFF. The CDR3 DNA sequence: TGCAGTGCTGGGGACCCTCCTGAAGCTTTCTTT.

The chain joins TRBV5-4 to TRBJ2-7; the match to TRBD2 covers 11 bases. The CDR3 length is 14 residues. Per germline, CDR1 SGHNT and CDR2 YYREEE (reference sequence). V lost 4 bases to trimming and J lost 3 bases; unmatched junction nucleotides: 3. The CDR3 loop reads CASSRGLAVYEQYF. CDR3 nucleotide sequence: TGTGCCAGCAGCCGGGGACTAGCGGTCTACGAGCAGTACTTC.

This sequence joins TRBV19 and TRBJ2-3; possibly TRBD1 for D (6 bases). V lost 3 bases to trimming and J lost 0 bases, with 16 bases between them. This CDR3 region has 17 residues. CDR1 is LNHDA, CDR2 SQIVND, per germline (reference sequence). The CDR3 reads CASSMVRGSSSTDTQYF. In nucleotides, the CDR3 is TGTGCCAGTAGTATGGTCAGGGGCAGCTCTAGCACAGATACGCAGTATTTT. The full variable domain, in which reference TRBV19 and TRBJ2-3 provide the parts outside the CDR3, is DGGITQSPKYLFRKEGQNVTLSCEQNLNHDAMYWYRQDPGQGLRLIYYSQIVNDFQKGDIAEGYSVSREKKESFPLTVTSAQKNPTAFYLCASSMVRGSSSTDTQYFGPGTRLTVL.

This clone has only one observation. This rearrangement joins TRBV5-1 to TRBJ2-7; 10 bases map to TRBD2. CDR1 SGHRS and CDR2 YFSETQ come from the germline V gene. Trimming removed 4 bases from V and 2 bases from J; junction bases left unmatched: 12. CDR3 size: 17 residues. The CDR3 DNA is TGCGCCAGCAGCGGATACAACCGAGCGGGGGGGCCCTACGAGCAGTACTTC. Translation: CASSGYNRAGGPYEQYF.

The genes are TRBV5-1 and TRBJ2-5; no reliable D call. The CDR3 spans 13 residues. Germline CDR1 SGHRS, CDR2 YFSETQ. V lost 3 bases and J lost 1, with 7 bases in between. The CDR3 sequence: CASSYAPQETQYF. The CDR3 DNA reads as TGCGCCAGCAGCTACGCCCCCCAAGAGACCCAGTACTTC.

The chain has TRBV11-2 and TRBJ1-2; D is unclear. Trimming stripped 5 bases from V and 4 bases from J, with 11 bases between. There are 13 residues in the CDR3. Looked up from germline, CDR1 is SGHAT and CDR2 is FQNNGV. The CDR3, as DNA: TGTGCCAGCAGCCCACCTCGGGGCTATGGCTACACCTTC. Translated, it gives CASSPPRGYGYTF.

The gene calls are TRBV10-3 and TRBJ1-2, with D tentatively TRBD1 (5 bases). This CDR3 region has 13 residues. From germline, CDR1 is ENHRY and CDR2 SYGVKD. Trimming took 3 bases from V and 6 from J, leaving 11 bases between them. The CDR3 spells CAISEGQGDGYTF. CDR3 DNA sequence: TGTGCCATCAGTGAAGGGCAGGGTGATGGCTACACCTTC.

J is TRBJ1-6 and V is TRBV6-5, with D tentatively TRBD1 (6 bases). The germline V gene has CDR1 MNHEY and CDR2 SVGAGI. This CDR3 has 13 amino acids. CDR3 nucleotide sequence: TGTGCATCAACAGGGACCTATAATTCACCCCTCCACTTT. Protein product: CASTGTYNSPLHF.

This clone has just one count. V usage is TRBV10-3 and J usage is TRBJ2-7, with 7 positions matching TRBD1. The V and J ends lost 4 bases and 2 bases, in that order; junction bases with no gene match: 5. The CDR3 totals 14 residues. Germline V gene sequence: CDR1 ENHRY, CDR2 SYGVKD. CDR3 region: CAISGGQSTYEQYF. CDR3 nucleotide sequence: TGTGCCATCAGTGGGGGACAGAGCACCTACGAGCAGTACTTC.

J is TRBJ2-2 and V is TRBV25-1; D not resolved. CDR1 and CDR2 from the germline V gene are MGHDK and SYGVNS. This CDR3 comprises 16 residues. The V end lost 1 base, the J end lost 0 bases, and 9 bases lay between the germline ends. Here the CDR3 reads CASSEWVAANTGELFF. CDR3 bases: TGTGCCAGCAGTGAATGGGTAGCCGCGAACACCGGGGAGCTGTTTTTT.

As for this clone: At the DNA level, this CDR3 is encoded by other sequences in the same sample as well. The chain links TRBV4-2 to TRBJ2-7, with D possibly TRBD2 on 6 matching bases. The V and J ends lost 1 base and 0 bases respectively, with 7 bases between them. CDR1 and CDR2 (germline): LGHNA, YNFKEQ. The CDR3 is made up of 14 amino acids. Here the CDR3 reads CASSQGGNSYEQYF. Written as DNA, the CDR3 is TGTGCCAGCAGCCAAGGCGGGAACTCCTACGAGCAGTACTTC.

Details on this clone: The sample carries other DNA sequences with the same CDR3. The chain employs TRBV10-3 and TRBJ2-3, with 7 bases that match TRBD2. Germline V gene lookup returns CDR1 ENHRY and CDR2 SYGVKD. The CDR3 sequence is 14 residues long. After removal of 6 bases from V and 0 bases from J, the junction contained 3 bases not matched to a gene. The CDR3 DNA reads as TGTGCCATCAGCCTTAGCGGGAGCACAGATACGCAGTATTTT. Its protein is CAISLSGSTDTQYF.

V gene TRBV6-1 combines with J gene TRBJ1-1; D not certain. V lost 5 bases to trimming and J lost 1 base, with 11 bases between them. The CDR3 length is 14 residues. Germline V gene sequence: CDR1 MNHNS, CDR2 SASEGT. CDR3 DNA sequence: TGTGCCAGCAGTAAAGAGACGCAGAACACTGAAGCTTTCTTT. Protein sequence: CASSKETQNTEAFF.

This clone was observed a handful of times. The chain couples TRBV7-9 to TRBJ1-1, with TRBD1 as a possible D gene (6 bases). CDR3 size: 14 residues. Between the trimmed V and J ends, which lost 3 bases and 4 bases, there was a span of 12 bases. Germline V lookup: CDR1 SEHNR, CDR2 FQNEAQ (reference sequence). The CDR3 coding sequence is TGTGCCAGCAGCTTCAGGGGTGGGACCACTGAAGCTTTCTTT. Translation gives CASSFRGGTTEAFF.

The chain is built from TRBV27 and TRBJ2-7, with a tentative D call TRBD2 (5 bases). Germline CDR1 and CDR2: MNHEY and SMNVEV (reference sequence). This CDR3 contains 13 residues. Trimming removed 6 bases at V and 4 bases at J, with 13 bases between. The CDR3 coding sequence is TGTGCCAGCAGGCGGGCCGGAGGTTACGAGCAGTACTTC. Encoded protein: CASRRAGGYEQYF.

The chain couples TRBV9 to TRBJ2-7, with D unclear. The CDR3 has 14 amino acids. Germline loops: CDR1 SGDLS, CDR2 YYNGEE. Trimming cost V 3 bases and J 1 base, with 11 bases left between them. CDR3 nucleotide sequence: TGTGCCAGCAGCGAGGGCGGAAATTCCTACGAGCAGTACTTC. Its protein is CASSEGGNSYEQYF.